These 13 T cell receptor beta chains were sequenced from one sample in a study of T cells in Graves' hyperthyroidism and ophthalmopathy. It was RNA transcripts that yielded the amplified TCR beta CDR3 regions. In the first-round RT-PCR of the TCR CDR3, the HTBI primer set was used. Using its own MiXCR run on the multiplex PCR reads, TCRdb lists one record per CDR3 protein. The sample lists roughly 650,000 distinct CDR3 sequences, approximately 15% occurring once. Specimen: blood. These receptors were collected from a woman aged 40 to 55 with Graves' ophthalmopathy.

This clonotype was seen only a few times. The chain carries TRBV6-9 and TRBJ2-7, with TRBD1 matching 8 bases. Trimming at V came to 4 bases and at J to 0 bases, leaving 2 bases not matched to a gene. This CDR3 is 14 amino acids long. Looked up from germline, CDR1 is MNHGY and CDR2 is SVAAGI. CDR3 nucleotides: TGTGCCAGCAGTTCGGACAGGGACTCCTACGAGCAGTACTTC. This gives the protein CASSSDRDSYEQYF.

The rearrangement uses TRBV29-1 and TRBJ1-1; 7 bases align to TRBD1. The V segment lost 0 bases and the J segment 0 bases; nucleotides outside the gene matches: 4. Per germline, CDR1 SQVTM and CDR2 ANQGSEA. The CDR3 totals 15 residues. The CDR3 DNA follows: TGCAGCGTTGAAGATTTAACAGGGGTGAACACTGAAGCTTTCTTT. Translation gives CSVEDLTGVNTEAFF.

The rearrangement uses TRBV20-1 and TRBJ1-1; D gene ambiguous. V was clipped by 6 bases and J by 1 base, with 18 bases between them. The CDR3 is 15 residues long. Germline loops: CDR1 DFQATT, CDR2 SNEGSKA (reference sequence). The CDR3 nucleotides read TGCAGTGCCCCTGCTAGGACGGCCGCGAACACTGAAGCTTTCTTT. The encoded protein is CSAPARTAANTEAFF.

This chain joins TRBV30 and TRBJ2-7; the D is unclear. The ends were cut back, 0 bases at V and 0 bases at J, with 9 bases in the middle. Germline-derived CDR1 and CDR2 are GTSNPN and SVGIG (reference sequence). The CDR3 is made up of 14 amino acids. CDR3: CAWSVRDFSYEQYF. The CDR3 DNA is TGTGCCTGGAGTGTACGTGACTTCTCCTACGAGCAGTACTTC.

This chain uses TRBV5-5 with TRBJ2-1, with TRBD2 matching 15 bases. J lost 7 bases, V lost 4 bases, and 12 bases had no gene match. The CDR3 totals 18 residues. Germline values: CDR1 SGHKS, CDR2 YYEKEE (reference sequence). The CDR3 loop is CASSQIGLAGGAYNEQFF. DNA of the CDR3: TGTGCCAGCAGCCAAATTGGACTAGCGGGAGGGGCGTATAATGAGCAGTTCTTC.

The rearrangement uses TRBV7-8 and TRBJ2-3; the match to TRBD1 covers 11 bases. V shed 5 bases and J 5 bases; nucleotides not matched to a gene: 6. The CDR3 spans 15 residues. CDR1 and CDR2 from the germline V gene are SGHVS and FQNEAQ. In DNA, the CDR3 is TGTGCCAGCAGCCTCGGACAGGGGGCTATAGATACGCAGTATTTT. This gives the protein CASSLGQGAIDTQYF.

There are many counts of this clonotype. CDR3 sequence: CASSLASGSSYEQYF. The CDR3, as DNA: TGTGCCAGCAGCTTAGCCTCCGGGAGCTCCTACGAGCAGTACTTC. The gene calls are TRBV11-2 and TRBJ2-7; a weak D match, TRBD2 (6 bases). Per the germline V gene, CDR1 is SGHAT and CDR2 is FQNNGV. The CDR3 runs 15 residues. V lost 1 base and J 0 bases, leaving 10 bases between the germline ends.

This clonotype was counted at least ten times. V usage is TRBV18 and J usage is TRBJ2-1; D is perhaps TRBD1 (8 bases). Germline values: CDR1 KGHSH, CDR2 LQKENI. The length of the CDR3 is 15 residues. The germline V and J ends were trimmed by 4 bases and 3 bases, with 13 bases remaining between them. CDR3 protein: CASSLTGEGYNEQFF. The CDR3 region has the DNA TGTGCCAGCTCACTGACAGGGGAGGGCTACAATGAGCAGTTCTTC.

This clonotype was seen at least ten times. The chain joins TRBV11-2 to TRBJ1-5, with D maybe TRBD1 (5 bases). Trimming stripped 5 bases from V and 2 bases from J, with 13 bases between. Germline V lookup: CDR1 SGHAT, CDR2 FQNNGV. This CDR3 comprises 15 residues. CDR3 protein: CASSLEGDRNQPQHF. The CDR3 DNA reads TGTGCCAGCAGCCTCGAAGGGGATCGCAATCAGCCCCAGCATTTT.

V and J are TRBV7-9 and TRBJ1-6, with D possibly being TRBD1 (5 bases). Trimming removed 5 bases at V and 13 bases at J, with 12 bases between. The germline V gene encodes CDR1 SEHNR and CDR2 FQNEAQ (reference sequence). CDR3 size: 12 residues. CDR3 nucleotide sequence: TGTGCCAGCAGCGCCAGGGTTGGCCCCCTCCACTTT. Amino acids: CASSARVGPLHF.

The sample holds many counts of this clonotype. V and J are TRBV12-3 or TRBV12-4 and TRBJ2-3; D not certain. The V and J ends lost 6 bases and 6 bases respectively, with 10 bases between them. The CDR3 has 12 residues. The CDR3, as DNA: TGTGCCAGCAGCCGACTCGAGGATACGCAGTATTTT. Its protein product is CASSRLEDTQYF.

The chain uses TRBV7-9 and TRBJ2-2; D unresolved. CDR1 is SEHNR and CDR2 is FQNEAQ in the germline V gene (reference sequence). The V gene lost 2 bases and the J gene lost 7 bases, with 5 bases spanning the gap. CDR3 length equals 12 residues. The CDR3 reads CASSLFIGELFF. The CDR3 DNA reads TGTGCCAGCAGCTTATTCATCGGGGAGCTGTTTTTT.

This clonotype has a count of ten or more. J is TRBJ2-1 and V is TRBV6-1, with D unclear. Looked up from germline, CDR1 is MNHNS and CDR2 is SASEGT. V lost 8 bases, J lost 4 bases, and 9 bases lay in between. The CDR3 spans 12 residues. CDR3 nucleotides: TGTGCCAGCCGGACCCTATACAATGAGCAGTTCTTC. It translates to CASRTLYNEQFF.